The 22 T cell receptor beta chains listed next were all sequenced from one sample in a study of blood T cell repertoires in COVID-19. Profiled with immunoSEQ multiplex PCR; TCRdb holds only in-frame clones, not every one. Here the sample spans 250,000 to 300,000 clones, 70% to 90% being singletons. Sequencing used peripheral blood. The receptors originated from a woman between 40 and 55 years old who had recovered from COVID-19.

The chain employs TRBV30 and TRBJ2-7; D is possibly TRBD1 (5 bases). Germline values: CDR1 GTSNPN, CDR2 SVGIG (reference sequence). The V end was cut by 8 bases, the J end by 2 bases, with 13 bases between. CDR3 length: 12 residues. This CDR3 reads CALFGAPYEQYF. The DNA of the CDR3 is TGTGCCCTCTTTGGGGCCCCCTACGAGCAGTACTTC.

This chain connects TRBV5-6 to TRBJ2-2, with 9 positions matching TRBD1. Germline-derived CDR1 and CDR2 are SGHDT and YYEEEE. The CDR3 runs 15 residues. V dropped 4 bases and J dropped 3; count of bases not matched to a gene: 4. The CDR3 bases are TGTGCCAGCAGCCCACAGGGGGCGGACACCGGGGAGCTGTTTTTT. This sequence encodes CASSPQGADTGELFF.

The CDR3 DNA follows: TGTGCCAGCAGCCTCTACTCCCAGGGGGCGAGGAGGGAGCAGTACTTC. Amino acids: CASSLYSQGARREQYF. The V and J genes are TRBV27 and TRBJ2-7; 8 nucleotides align to TRBD1. Unmatched junction bases numbered 17, after V lost 6 bases and J lost 7 bases. The CDR3 totals 16 residues. Germline assignment: CDR1 MNHEY and CDR2 SMNVEV (reference sequence).

The CDR3, as DNA: TGTGCCAGCACCTTAAAGAGGGGGGGGCAGGCTTTCTTT. It specifies CASTLKRGGQAFF. The chain carries TRBV21-1 and TRBJ1-1. TRBV21-1 has pseudogene status. The CDR3 loop spans 13 amino acids.

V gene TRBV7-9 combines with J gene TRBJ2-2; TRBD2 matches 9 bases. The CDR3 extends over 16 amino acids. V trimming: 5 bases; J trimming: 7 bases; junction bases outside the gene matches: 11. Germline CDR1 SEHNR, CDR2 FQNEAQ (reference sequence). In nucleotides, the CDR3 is TGTGCCAGCAGCCCCTATAGCGGGAGCTGGGGCGGGGAGCTGTTTTTT. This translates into CASSPYSGSWGGELFF.

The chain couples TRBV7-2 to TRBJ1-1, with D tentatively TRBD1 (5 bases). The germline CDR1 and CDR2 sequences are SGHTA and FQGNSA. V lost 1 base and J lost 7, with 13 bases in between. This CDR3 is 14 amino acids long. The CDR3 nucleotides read TGTGCCAGCAGCTTAGGGCCGGGGGGGAGTGAAGCTTTCTTT. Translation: CASSLGPGGSEAFF.

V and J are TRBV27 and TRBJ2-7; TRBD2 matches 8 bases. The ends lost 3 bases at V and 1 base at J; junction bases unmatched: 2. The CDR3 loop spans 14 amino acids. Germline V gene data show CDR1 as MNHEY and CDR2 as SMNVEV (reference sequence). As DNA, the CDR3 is TGTGCCAGCAGTTTGGCTAGCGGGTCCTACGAGCAGTACTTC. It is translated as CASSLASGSYEQYF.

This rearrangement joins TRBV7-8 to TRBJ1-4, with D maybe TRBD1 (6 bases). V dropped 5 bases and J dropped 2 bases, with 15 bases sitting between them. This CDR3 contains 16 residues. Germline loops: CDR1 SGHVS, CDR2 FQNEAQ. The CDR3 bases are TGTGCCAGCAGCCCATGGGGGGGGCCCACTAATGAAAAACTGTTTTTT. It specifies CASSPWGGPTNEKLFF.

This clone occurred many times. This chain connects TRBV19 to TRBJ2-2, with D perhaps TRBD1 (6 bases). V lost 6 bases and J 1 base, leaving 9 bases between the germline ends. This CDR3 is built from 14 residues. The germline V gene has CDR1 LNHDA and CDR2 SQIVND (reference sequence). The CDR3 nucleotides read TGTGCCAGTAGCCGGACAGAGAACACCGGGGAGCTGTTTTTT. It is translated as CASSRTENTGELFF.

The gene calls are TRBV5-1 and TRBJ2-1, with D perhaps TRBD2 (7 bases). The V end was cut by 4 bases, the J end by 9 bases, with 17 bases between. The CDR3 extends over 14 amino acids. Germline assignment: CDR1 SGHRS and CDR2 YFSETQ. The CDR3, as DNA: TGCGCCAGCAGCCCGGTGGGGGGGGCGATTGAGCAGTTCTTC. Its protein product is CASSPVGGAIEQFF.

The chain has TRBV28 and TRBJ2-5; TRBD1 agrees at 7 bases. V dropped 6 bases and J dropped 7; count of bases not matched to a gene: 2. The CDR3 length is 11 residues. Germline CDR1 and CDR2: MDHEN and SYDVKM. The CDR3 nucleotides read TGTGCCAGCAGCCCAGGGGGGACCCAGTACTTC. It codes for CASSPGGTQYF.

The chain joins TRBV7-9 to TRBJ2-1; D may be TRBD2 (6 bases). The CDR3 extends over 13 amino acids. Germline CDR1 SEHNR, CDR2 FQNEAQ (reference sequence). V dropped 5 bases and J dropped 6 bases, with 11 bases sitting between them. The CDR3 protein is CASSPGAVNEQFF. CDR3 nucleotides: TGTGCCAGCAGCCCGGGAGCGGTCAATGAGCAGTTCTTC.

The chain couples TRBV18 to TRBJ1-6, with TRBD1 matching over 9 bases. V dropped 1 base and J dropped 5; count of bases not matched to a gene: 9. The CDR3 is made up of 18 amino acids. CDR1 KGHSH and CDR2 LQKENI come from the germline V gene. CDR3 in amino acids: CASSPLPGQGINNSPLHF. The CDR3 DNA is TGTGCCAGCTCACCACTTCCGGGACAGGGAATTAATAATTCACCCCTCCACTTT.

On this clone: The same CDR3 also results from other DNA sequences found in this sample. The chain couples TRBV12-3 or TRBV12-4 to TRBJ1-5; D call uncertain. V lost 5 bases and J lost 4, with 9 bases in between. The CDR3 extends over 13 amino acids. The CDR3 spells CASSAGRNQPQHF. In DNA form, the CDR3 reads TGTGCCAGCAGTGCGGGCCGGAATCAGCCCCAGCATTTT.

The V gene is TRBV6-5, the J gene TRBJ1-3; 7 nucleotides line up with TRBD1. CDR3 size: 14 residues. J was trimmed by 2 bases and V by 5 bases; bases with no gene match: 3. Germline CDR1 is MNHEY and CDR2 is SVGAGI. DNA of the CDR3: TGTGCCAGCAGTCAACAGGGGACTGGAAACACCATATATTTT. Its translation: CASSQQGTGNTIYF.

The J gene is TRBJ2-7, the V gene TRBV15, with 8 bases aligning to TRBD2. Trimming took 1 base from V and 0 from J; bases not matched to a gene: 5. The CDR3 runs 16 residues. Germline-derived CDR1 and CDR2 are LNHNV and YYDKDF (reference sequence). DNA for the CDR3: TGTGCCACCAGCAGAGGGCTGACTAGCGACTCCTACGAGCAGTACTTC. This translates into CATSRGLTSDSYEQYF.

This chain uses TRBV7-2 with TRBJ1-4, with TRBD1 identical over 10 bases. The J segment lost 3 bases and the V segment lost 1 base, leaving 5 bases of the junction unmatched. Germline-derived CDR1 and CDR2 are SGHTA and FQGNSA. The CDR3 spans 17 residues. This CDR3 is CASSLGDRGRSNEKLFF. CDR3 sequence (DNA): TGTGCCAGCAGCTTAGGGGACAGGGGTCGATCTAATGAAAAACTGTTTTTT.

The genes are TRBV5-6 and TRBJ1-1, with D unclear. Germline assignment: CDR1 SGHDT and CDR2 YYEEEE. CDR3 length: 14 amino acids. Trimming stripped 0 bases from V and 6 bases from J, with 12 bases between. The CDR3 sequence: CASSLAVAVAEAFF. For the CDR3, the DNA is TGTGCCAGCAGCTTGGCGGTCGCGGTCGCTGAAGCTTTCTTT.

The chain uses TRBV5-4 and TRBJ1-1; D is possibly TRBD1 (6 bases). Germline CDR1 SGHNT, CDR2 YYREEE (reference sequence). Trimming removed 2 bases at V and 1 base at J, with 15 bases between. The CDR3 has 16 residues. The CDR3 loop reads CASSFPVGGANTEAFF. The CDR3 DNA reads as TGTGCCAGCAGCTTCCCCGTGGGGGGGGCGAACACTGAAGCTTTCTTT.

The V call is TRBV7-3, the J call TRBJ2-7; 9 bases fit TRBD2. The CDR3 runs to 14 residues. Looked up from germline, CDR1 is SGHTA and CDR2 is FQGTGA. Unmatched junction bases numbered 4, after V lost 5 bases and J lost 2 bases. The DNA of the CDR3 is TGTGCCAGCAGCCTTAGCGGGGGCCCCTACGAGCAGTACTTC. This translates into CASSLSGGPYEQYF.

The CDR3 DNA reads as TGTGCCAGTAGTCCACACGGTGGAGGGATCACGGATACGCAGTATTTT. It codes for CASSPHGGGITDTQYF. The genes are TRBV19 and TRBJ2-3; possibly TRBD2 for D (6 bases). With 5 bases removed from V and 6 bases from J, the gap between germline ends came to 21 bases. The germline gives CDR1 LNHDA, CDR2 SQIVND (reference sequence). This CDR3 contains 16 residues.

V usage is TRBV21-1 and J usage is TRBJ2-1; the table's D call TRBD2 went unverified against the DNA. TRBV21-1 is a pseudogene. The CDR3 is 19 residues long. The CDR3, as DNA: TGTGCCAGCAGCAAAGGGGTACTAGCGGGGGAAGACCTATACAATGAGCAGTTCTTC. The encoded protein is CASSKGVLAGEDLYNEQFF.